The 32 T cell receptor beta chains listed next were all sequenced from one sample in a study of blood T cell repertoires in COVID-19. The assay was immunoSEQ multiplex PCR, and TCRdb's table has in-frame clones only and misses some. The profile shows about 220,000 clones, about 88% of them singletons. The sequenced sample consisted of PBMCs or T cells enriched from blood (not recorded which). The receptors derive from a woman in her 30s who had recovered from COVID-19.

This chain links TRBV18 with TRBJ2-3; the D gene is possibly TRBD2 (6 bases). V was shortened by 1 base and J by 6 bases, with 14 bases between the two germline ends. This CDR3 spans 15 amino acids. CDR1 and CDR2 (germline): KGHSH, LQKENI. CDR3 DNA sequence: TGTGCCAGCTCACCACTCGGGGGTTATTTGGATACGCAGTATTTT. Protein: CASSPLGGYLDTQYF.

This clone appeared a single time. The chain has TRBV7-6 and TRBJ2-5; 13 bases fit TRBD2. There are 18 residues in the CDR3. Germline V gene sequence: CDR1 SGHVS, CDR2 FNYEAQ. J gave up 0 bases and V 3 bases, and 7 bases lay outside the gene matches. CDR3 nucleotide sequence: TGTGCCAGCAGCTTGGGAACTAGCGGGGGGGATAACCAAGAGACCCAGTACTTC. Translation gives CASSLGTSGGDNQETQYF.

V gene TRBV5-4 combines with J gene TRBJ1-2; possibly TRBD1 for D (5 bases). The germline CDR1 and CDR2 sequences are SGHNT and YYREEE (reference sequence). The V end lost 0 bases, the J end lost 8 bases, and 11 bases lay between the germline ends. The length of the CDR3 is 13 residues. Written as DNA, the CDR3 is TGTGCCAGCAGCTTGGCAGGGTTGGACGGCTACACCTTC. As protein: CASSLAGLDGYTF.

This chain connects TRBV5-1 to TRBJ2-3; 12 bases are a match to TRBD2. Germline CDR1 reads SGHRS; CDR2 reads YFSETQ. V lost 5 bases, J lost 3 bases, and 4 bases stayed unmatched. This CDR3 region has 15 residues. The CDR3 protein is CASRTSGGLTDTQYF. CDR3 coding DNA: TGCGCCAGCAGAACTAGCGGGGGGTTAACAGATACGCAGTATTTT.

The CDR3 here is CASSYFREANYEQYF. The DNA of the CDR3 is TGTGCCAGCAGTTACTTCAGGGAGGCCAACTACGAGCAGTACTTC. The rearrangement links TRBV6-5 to TRBJ2-7, with D possibly matching TRBD2 (6 bases). The V end was cut by 1 base, the J end by 3 bases, with 13 bases between. This CDR3 has 15 residues. CDR1 and CDR2 from the germline V gene are MNHEY and SVGAGI.

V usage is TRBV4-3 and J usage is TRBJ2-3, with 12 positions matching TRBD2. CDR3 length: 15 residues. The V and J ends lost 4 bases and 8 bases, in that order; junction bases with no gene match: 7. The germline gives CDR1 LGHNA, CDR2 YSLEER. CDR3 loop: CASSPLTSGGGTQYF. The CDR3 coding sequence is TGCGCCAGCAGCCCCCTGACTAGCGGGGGCGGTACGCAGTATTTT.

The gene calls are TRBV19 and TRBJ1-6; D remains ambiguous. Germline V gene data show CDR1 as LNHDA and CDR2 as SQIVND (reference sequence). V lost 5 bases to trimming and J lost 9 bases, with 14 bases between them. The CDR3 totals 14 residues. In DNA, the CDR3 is TGTGCCAGTAGTTTGACAAGCCCCGGTTCACCCCTCCACTTT. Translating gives CASSLTSPGSPLHF. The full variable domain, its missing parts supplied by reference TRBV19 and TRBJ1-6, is DGGITQSPKYLFRKEGQNVTLSCEQNLNHDAMYWYRQDPGQGLRLIYYSQIVNDFQKGDIAEGYSVSREKKESFPLTVTSAQKNPTAFYLCASSLTSPGSPLHFGNGTRLTVT.

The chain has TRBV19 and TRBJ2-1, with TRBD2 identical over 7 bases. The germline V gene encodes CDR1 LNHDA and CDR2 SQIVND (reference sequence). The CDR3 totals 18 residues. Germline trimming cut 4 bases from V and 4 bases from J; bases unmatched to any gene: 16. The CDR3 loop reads CASSTDRKRGSLYNEQFF. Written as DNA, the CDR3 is TGTGCCAGTAGTACAGATCGAAAGCGGGGAAGTCTGTACAATGAGCAGTTCTTC.

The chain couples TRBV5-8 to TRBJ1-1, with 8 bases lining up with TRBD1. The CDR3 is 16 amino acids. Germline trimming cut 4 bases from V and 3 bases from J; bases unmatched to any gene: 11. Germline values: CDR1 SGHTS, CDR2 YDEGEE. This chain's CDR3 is CASSPGTGRGDTEAFF. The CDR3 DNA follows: TGTGCCAGCAGCCCCGGGACAGGCCGTGGGGACACTGAAGCTTTCTTT. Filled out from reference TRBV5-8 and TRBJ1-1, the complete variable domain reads EAGVTQSPTHLIKTRGQQATLRCSPISGHTSVYWYQQALGLGLQFLLWYDEGEERNRGNFPPRFSGRQFPNYSSELNVNALELEDSALYLCASSPGTGRGDTEAFFGQGTRLTVV.

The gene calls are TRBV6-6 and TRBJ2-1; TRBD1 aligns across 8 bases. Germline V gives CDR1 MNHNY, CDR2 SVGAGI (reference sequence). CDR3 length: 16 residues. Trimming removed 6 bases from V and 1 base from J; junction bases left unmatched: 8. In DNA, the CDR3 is TGTGCCAGCAGGATGACAGGGGCGGGGTCCTACAATGAGCAGTTCTTC. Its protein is CASRMTGAGSYNEQFF.

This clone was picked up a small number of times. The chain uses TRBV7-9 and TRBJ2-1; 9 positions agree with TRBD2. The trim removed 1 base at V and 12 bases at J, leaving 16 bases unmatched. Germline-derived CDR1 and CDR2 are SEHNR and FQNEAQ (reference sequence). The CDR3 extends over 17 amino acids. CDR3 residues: CASSLDRTLAGAWMQFF. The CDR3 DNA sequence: TGTGCCAGCAGCTTAGATCGGACTTTAGCGGGGGCCTGGATGCAGTTCTTC. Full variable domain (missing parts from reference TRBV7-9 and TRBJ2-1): DTGVSQNPRHKITKRGQNVTFRCDPISEHNRLYWYRQTLGQGPEFLTYFQNEAQLEKSRLLSDRFSAERPKGSFSTLEIQRTEQGDSAMYLCASSLDRTLAGAWMQFFGPGTRLTVL.

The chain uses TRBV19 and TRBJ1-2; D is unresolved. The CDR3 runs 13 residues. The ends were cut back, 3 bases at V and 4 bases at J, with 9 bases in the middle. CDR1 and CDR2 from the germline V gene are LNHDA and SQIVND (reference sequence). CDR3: CASSIREIYGYTF. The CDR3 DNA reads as TGTGCCAGTAGTATTAGGGAGATCTATGGCTACACCTTC.

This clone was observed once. The CDR3 nucleotides are TGTGCCAGTAGTATGGGACAGGGAGATTCACCCCTCCACTTT. Translation gives CASSMGQGDSPLHF. This chain links TRBV19 with TRBJ1-6; the match to TRBD1 covers 9 bases. Trimming at V came to 3 bases and at J to 8 bases, leaving 2 bases not matched to a gene. Germline CDR1 reads LNHDA; CDR2 reads SQIVND (reference sequence). The CDR3 is 14 residues long.

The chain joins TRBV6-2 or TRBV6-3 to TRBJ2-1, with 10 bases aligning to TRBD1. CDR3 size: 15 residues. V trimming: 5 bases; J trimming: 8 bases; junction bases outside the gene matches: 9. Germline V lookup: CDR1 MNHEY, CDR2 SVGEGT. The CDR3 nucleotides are TGTGCCAGCAGTGCCCGACAGGGGGCCCTCGATGAGCAGTTCTTC. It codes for CASSARQGALDEQFF.

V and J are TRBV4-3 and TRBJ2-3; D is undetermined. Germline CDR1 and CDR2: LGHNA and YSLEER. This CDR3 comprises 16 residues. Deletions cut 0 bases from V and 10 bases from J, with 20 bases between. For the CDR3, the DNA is TGCGCCAGCAGCCAAGATAAAATACTACTCTTTGAGGCGCAGTATTTT. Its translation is CASSQDKILLFEAQYF.

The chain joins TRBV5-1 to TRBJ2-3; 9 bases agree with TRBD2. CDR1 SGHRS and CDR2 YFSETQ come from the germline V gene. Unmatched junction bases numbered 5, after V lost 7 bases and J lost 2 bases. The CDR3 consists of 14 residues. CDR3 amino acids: CASERGVDTDTQYF. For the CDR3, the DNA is TGCGCCAGCGAGCGGGGGGTTGACACAGATACGCAGTATTTT.

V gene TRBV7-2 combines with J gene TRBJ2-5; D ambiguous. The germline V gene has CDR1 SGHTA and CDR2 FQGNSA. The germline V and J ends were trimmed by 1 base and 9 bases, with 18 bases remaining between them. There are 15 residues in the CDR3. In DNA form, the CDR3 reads TGTGCCAGCAGCTTAGACTTTGGCAGCTCGGCGGCCCAGTACTTC. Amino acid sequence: CASSLDFGSSAAQYF.

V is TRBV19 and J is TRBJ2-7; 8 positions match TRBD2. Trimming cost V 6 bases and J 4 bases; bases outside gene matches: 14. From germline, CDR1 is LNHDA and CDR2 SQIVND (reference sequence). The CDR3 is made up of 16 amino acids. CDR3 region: CASSTTRGDQRYEQYF. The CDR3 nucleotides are TGTGCCAGTAGCACCACGCGGGGGGACCAGAGGTACGAGCAGTACTTC.

In DNA, the CDR3 is TGTGCCAGCAGCACCCCGGTCGGGAGAGGGTACTATGGCTACACCTTC. This gives the protein CASSTPVGRGYYGYTF. This chain joins TRBV21-1 and TRBJ1-2. TRBV21-1 is a pseudogene. The CDR3 extends over 16 amino acids.

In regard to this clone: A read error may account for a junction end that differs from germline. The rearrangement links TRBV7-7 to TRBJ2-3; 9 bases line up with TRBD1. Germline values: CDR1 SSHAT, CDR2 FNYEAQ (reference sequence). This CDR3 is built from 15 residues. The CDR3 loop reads CASSLGQGFTDTQYF. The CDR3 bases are TGTGCTAGCAGCTTAGGACAGGGGTTCACAGATACGCAGTATTTT.

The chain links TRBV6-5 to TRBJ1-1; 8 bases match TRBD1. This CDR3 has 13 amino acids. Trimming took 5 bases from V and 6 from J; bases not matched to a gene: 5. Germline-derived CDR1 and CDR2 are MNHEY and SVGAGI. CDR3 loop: CASSRTGSPEAFF. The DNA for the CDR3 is TGTGCCAGCAGTCGGACAGGGAGTCCTGAAGCTTTCTTT.

The chain's CDR3 is CASSLSGRTEAFF. The DNA for the CDR3 is TGTGCCAGCAGCTTATCAGGGCGGACTGAAGCTTTCTTT. The chain is built from TRBV7-2 and TRBJ1-1; TRBD1 is a possible D gene (5 bases). V was trimmed by 2 bases and J by 5 bases, leaving 9 bases between them. The CDR3 covers 13 residues. The germline V gene encodes CDR1 SGHTA and CDR2 FQGNSA.

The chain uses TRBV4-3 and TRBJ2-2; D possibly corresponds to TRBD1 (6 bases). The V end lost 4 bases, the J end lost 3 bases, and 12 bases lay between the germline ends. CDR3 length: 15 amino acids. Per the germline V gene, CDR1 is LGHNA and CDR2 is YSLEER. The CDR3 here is CASSRRQVDTGELFF. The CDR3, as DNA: TGCGCCAGCAGCCGCCGACAGGTTGACACCGGGGAGCTGTTTTTT.

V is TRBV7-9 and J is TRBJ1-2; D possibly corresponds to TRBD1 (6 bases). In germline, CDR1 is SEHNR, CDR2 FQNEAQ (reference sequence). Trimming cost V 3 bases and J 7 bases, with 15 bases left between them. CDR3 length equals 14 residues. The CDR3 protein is CASSFNRDSGGYTF. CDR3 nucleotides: TGTGCCAGCAGCTTCAACAGGGATTCAGGTGGCTACACCTTC.

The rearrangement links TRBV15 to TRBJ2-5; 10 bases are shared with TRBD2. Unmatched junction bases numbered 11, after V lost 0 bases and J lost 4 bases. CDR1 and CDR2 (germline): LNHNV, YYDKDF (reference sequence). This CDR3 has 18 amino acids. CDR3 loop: CATSRDLASGGFRETQYF. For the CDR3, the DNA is TGTGCCACCAGCAGAGATCTCGCTAGCGGGGGATTCCGAGAGACCCAGTACTTC.

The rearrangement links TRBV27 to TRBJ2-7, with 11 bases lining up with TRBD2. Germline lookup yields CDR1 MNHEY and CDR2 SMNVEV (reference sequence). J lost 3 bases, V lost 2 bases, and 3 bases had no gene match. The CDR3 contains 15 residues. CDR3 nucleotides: TGTGCCAGCAGTTTAGGTAGCGGGGGGGTCTACGAGCAGTACTTC. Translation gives CASSLGSGGVYEQYF.

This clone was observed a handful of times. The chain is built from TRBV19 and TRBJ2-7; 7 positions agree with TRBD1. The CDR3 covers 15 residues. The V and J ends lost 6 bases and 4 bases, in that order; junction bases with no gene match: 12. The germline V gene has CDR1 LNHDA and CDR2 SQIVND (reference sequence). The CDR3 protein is CASRRGQSPMYEQYF. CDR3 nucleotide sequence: TGTGCCAGTAGAAGGGGACAGAGCCCAATGTACGAGCAGTACTTC.

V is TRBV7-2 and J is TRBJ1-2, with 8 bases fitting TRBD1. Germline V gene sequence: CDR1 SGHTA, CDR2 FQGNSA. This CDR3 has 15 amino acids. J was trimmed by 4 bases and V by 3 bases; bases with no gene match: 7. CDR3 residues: CASSLQGAQGYGYTF. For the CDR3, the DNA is TGTGCCAGCAGCTTGCAGGGGGCGCAGGGCTATGGCTACACCTTC.

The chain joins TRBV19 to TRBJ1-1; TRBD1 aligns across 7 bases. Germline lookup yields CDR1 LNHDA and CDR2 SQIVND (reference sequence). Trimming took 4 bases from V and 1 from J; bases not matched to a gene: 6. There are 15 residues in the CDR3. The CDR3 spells CASSNRTGGNTEAFF. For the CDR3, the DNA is TGTGCCAGTAGTAACCGGACAGGAGGGAACACTGAAGCTTTCTTT.

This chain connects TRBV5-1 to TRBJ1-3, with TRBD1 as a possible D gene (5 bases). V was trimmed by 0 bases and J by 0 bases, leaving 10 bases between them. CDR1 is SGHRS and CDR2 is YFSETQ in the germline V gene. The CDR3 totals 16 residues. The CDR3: CASSLEGTNSGNTIYF. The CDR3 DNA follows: TGCGCCAGCAGCTTGGAGGGGACTAACTCTGGAAACACCATATATTTT.

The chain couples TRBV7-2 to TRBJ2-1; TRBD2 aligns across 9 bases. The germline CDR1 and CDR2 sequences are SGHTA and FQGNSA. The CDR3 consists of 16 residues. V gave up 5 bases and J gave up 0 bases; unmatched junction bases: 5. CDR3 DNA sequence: TGTGCCAGCAGCCAACTTAGCGGGGGCTCCTACAATGAGCAGTTCTTC. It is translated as CASSQLSGGSYNEQFF.

The CDR3 protein is CASSTPGQNEKLFF. Here the CDR3 DNA reads TGTGCCAGTAGTACACCGGGACAGAATGAAAAACTGTTTTTT. The chain couples TRBV19 to TRBJ1-4, with 7 positions matching TRBD1. Germline CDR1 is LNHDA and CDR2 is SQIVND (reference sequence). The trim removed 4 bases at V and 5 bases at J, leaving 4 bases unmatched. This CDR3 is 14 amino acids long.